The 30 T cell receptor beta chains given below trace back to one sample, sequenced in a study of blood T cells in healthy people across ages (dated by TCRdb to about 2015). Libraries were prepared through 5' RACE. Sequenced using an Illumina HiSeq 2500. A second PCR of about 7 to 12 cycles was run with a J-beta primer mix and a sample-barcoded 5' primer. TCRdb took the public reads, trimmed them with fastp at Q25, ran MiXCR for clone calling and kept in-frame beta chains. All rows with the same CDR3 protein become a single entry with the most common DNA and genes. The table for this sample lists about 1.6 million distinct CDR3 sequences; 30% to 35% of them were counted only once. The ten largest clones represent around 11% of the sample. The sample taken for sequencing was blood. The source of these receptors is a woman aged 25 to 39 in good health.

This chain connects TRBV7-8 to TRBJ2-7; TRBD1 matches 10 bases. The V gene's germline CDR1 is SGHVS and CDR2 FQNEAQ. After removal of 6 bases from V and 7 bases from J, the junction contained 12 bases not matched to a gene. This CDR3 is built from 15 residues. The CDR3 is CASSRAGTGAGEQYF. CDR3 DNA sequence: TGTGCCAGCAGTCGAGCTGGGACAGGGGCGGGGGAGCAGTACTTC.

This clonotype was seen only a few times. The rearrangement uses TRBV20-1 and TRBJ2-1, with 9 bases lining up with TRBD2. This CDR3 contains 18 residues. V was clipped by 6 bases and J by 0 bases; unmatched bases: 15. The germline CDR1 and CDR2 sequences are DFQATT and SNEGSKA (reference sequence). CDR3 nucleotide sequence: TGCAGTGCCCCTCGACGGTACAGCGGGAGGATCTCCTACAATGAGCAGTTCTTC. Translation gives CSAPRRYSGRISYNEQFF.

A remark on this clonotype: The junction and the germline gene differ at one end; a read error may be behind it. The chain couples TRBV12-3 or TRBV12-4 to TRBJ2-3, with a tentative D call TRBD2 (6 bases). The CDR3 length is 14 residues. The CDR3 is CASTPRGTTDAQYF. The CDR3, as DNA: TGTGCCAGCACTCCACGCGGGACCACAGATGCGCAGTATTTT.

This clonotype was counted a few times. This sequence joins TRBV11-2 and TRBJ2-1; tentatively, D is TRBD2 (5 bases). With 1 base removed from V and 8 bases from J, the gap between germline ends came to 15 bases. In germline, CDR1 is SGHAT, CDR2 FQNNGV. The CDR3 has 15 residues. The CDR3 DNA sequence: TGTGCCAGCAGCTTAGGAGGGCGGTATACAGATGAGCAGTTCTTC. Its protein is CASSLGGRYTDEQFF. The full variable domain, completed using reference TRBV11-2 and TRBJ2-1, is EAGVAQSPRYKIIEKRQSVAFWCNPISGHATLYWYQQILGQGPKLLIQFQNNGVVDDSQLPKDRFSAERLKGVDSTLKIQPAKLEDSAVYLCASSLGGRYTDEQFFGPGTRLTVL.

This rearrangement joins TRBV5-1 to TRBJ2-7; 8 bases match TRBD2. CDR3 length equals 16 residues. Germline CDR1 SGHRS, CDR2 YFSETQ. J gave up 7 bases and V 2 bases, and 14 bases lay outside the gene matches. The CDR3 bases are TGCGCCAGCAGCTTCCACCTCGGGGGGGAAGGCAATGAGCAGTACTTC. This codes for CASSFHLGGEGNEQYF.

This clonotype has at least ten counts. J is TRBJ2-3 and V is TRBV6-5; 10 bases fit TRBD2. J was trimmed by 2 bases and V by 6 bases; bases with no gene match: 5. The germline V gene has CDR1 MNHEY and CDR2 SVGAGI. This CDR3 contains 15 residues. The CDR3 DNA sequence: TGTGCCAGCAGCCCGAGCGGGGGGGACACAGATACGCAGTATTTT. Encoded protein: CASSPSGGDTDTQYF.

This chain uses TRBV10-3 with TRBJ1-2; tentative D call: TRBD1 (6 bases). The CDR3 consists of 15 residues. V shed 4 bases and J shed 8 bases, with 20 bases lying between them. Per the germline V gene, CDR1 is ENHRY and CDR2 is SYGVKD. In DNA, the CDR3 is TGTGCCATCAGTGGGCGGGTAAGGGGGATGGAAGGCTACACCTTC. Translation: CAISGRVRGMEGYTF.

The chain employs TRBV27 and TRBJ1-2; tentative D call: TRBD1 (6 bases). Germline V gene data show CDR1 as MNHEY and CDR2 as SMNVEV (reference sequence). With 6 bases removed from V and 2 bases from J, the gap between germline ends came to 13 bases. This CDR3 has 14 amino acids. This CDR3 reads CASRPGHWNYGYTF. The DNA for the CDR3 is TGTGCCAGCAGACCGGGACACTGGAACTATGGCTACACCTTC.

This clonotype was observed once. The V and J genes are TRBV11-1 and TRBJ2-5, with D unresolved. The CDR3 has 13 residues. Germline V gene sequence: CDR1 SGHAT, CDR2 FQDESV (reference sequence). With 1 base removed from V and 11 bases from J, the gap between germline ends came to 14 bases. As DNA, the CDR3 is TGTGCCAGCAGCTTAGTGACTGAAAGAGAGCAGTACTTC. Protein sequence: CASSLVTEREQYF.

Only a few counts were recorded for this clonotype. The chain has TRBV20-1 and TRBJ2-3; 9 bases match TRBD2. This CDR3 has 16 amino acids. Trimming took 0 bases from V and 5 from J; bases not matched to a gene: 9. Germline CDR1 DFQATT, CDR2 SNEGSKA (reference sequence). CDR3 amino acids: CSARDSRGGSEDTQYF. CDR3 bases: TGCAGTGCTAGAGATTCGCGGGGGGGATCCGAAGATACGCAGTATTTT.

The CDR3: CASSFSGVEYEQYF. The CDR3 DNA reads TGCGCCAGCAGCTTTTCAGGGGTTGAGTACGAGCAGTACTTC. The gene calls are TRBV5-1 and TRBJ2-7; D may be TRBD1 (6 bases). Trimming removed 2 bases from V and 4 bases from J, with 13 bases in between. CDR1 and CDR2 from the germline V gene are SGHRS and YFSETQ. The CDR3 spans 14 residues.

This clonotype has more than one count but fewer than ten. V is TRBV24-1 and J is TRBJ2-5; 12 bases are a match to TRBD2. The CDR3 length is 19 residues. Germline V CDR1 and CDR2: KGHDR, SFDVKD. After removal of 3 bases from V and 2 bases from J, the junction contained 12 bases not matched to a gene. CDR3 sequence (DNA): TGTGCCACCAGTGATCCCTCCAGACTAGCGGGAGAGAGGCAAGAGACCCAGTACTTC. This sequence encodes CATSDPSRLAGERQETQYF.

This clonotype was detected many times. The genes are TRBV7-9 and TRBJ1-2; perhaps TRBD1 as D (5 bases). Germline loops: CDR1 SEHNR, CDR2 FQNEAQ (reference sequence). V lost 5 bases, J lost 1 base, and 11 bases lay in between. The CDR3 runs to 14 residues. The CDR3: CASSPGTVNYGYTF. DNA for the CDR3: TGTGCCAGCAGCCCCGGGACGGTTAACTATGGCTACACCTTC.

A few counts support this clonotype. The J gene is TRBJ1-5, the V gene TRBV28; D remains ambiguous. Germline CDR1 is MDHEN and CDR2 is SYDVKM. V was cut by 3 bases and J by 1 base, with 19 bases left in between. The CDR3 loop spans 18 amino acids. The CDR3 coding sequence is TGTGCCAGCAGTTTCCGGTCTCCGGGATTAACCAGCAATCAGCCCCAGCATTTT. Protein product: CASSFRSPGLTSNQPQHF.

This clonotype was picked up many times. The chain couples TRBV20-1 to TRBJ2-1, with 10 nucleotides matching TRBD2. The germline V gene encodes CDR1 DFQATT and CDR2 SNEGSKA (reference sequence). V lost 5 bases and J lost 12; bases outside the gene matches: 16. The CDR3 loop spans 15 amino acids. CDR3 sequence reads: CSAQVPSGRVGGQFF. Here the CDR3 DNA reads TGCAGTGCTCAGGTGCCCAGCGGGAGGGTCGGGGGGCAGTTCTTC.

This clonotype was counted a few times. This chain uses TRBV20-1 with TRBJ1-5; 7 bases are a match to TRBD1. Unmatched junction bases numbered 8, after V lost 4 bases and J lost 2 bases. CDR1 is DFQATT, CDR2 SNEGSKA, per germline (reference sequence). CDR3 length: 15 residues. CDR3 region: CSATKTGRGNQPQHF. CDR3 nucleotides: TGCAGTGCTACAAAGACAGGGAGAGGCAATCAGCCCCAGCATTTT.

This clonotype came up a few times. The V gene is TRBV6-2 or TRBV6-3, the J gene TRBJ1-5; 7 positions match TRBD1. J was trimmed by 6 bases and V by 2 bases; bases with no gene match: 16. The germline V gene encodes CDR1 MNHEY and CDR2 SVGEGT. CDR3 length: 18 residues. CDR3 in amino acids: CASSYIEGRGRFGQPQHF. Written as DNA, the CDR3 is TGTGCCAGCAGTTACATCGAGGGGAGGGGGCGATTCGGTCAGCCCCAGCATTTT.

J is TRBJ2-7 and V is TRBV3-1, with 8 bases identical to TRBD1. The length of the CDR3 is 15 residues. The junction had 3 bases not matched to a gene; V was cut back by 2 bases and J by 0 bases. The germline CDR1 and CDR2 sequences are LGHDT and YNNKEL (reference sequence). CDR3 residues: CASSQLTGGSYEQYF. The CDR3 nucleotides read TGTGCCAGCAGCCAATTAACAGGGGGCTCCTACGAGCAGTACTTC.

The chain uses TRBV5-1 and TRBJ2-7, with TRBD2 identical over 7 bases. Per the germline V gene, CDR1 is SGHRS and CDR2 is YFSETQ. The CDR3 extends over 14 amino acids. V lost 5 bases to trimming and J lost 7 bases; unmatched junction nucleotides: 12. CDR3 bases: TGCGCCAGCAGTCCTCCGGGACTACAATTTGAGCAGTACTTC. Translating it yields CASSPPGLQFEQYF.

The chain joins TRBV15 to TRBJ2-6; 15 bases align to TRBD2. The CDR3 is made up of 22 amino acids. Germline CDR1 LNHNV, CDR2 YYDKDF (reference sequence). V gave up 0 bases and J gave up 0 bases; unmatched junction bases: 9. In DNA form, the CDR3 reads TGTGCCACCAGCAGAGATAGGGGACTAGCGGGAGGCTGGAGCTCTGGGGCCAACGTCCTGACTTTC. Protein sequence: CATSRDRGLAGGWSSGANVLTF.

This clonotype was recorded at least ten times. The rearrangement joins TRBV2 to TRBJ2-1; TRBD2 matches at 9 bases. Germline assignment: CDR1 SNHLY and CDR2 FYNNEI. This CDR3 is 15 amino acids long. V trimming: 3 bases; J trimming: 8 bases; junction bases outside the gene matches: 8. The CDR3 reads CASSEVAGVGDEQFF. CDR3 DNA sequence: TGTGCCAGCAGTGAGGTAGCGGGAGTGGGCGATGAGCAGTTCTTC.

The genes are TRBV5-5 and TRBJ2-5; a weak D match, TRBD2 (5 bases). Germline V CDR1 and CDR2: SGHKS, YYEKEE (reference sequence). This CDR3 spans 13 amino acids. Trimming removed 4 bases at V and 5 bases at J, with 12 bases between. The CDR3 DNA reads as TGTGCCAGCAGCCAGCTACCGGGGGAGACCCAGTACTTC. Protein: CASSQLPGETQYF.

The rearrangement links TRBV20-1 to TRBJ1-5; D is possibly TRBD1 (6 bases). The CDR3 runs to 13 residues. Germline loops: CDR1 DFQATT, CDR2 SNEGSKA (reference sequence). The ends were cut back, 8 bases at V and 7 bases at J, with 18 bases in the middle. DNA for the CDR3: TGCAGTCTTGCAACAGGGAGGGACCAGCCCCAGCATTTT. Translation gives CSLATGRDQPQHF.

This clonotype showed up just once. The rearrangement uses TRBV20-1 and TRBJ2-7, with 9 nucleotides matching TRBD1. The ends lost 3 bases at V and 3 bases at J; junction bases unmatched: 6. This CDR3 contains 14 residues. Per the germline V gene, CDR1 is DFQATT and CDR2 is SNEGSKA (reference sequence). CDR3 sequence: CSASSGTGNYEQYF. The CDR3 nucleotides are TGCAGTGCTAGTTCCGGGACAGGGAACTACGAGCAGTACTTC.

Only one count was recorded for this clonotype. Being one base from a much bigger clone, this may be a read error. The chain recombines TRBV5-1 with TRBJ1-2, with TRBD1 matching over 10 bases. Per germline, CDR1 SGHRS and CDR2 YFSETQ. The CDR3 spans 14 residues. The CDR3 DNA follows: TGCGCCAGCAGCACAGGGACAGGGGACTATGACTACACCTTC. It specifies CASSTGTGDYDYTF.

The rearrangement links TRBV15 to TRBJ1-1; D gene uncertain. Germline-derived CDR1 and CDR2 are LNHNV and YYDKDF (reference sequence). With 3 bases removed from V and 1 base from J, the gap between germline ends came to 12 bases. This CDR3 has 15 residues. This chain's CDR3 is CATSRDRTGNTEAFF. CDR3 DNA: TGTGCCACCAGCAGGGACCGGACGGGGAACACTGAAGCTTTCTTT.

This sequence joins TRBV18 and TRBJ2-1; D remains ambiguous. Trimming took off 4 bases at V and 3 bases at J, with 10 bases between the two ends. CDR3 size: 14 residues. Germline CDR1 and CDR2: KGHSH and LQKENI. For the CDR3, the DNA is TGTGCCAGCTCACAGGACGGATTCTACAATGAGCAGTTCTTC. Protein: CASSQDGFYNEQFF.

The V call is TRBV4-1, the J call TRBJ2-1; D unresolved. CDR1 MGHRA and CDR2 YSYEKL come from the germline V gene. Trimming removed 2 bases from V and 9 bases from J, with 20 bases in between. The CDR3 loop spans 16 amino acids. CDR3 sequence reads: CASSQTGGTTMSEQFF. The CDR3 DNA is TGCGCCAGCAGCCAAACCGGCGGCACTACAATGAGTGAGCAGTTCTTC.

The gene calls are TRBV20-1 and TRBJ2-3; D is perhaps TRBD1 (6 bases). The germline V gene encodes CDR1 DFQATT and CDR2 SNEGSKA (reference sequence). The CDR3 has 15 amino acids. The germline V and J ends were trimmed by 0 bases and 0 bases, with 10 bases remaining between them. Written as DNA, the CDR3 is TGCAGTGCTAGAGAAGACAGGTATAGCACAGATACGCAGTATTTT. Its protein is CSAREDRYSTDTQYF.

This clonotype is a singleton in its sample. This CDR3 reads CSVEGRRSTEAFF. The CDR3 bases are TGCAGCGTTGAGGGACGGCGAAGTACTGAAGCTTTCTTT. The gene calls are TRBV29-1 and TRBJ1-1; D possibly corresponds to TRBD1 (5 bases). The CDR3 is 13 residues long. V lost 3 bases and J 5 bases, leaving 13 bases between the germline ends. Germline V gene data show CDR1 as SQVTM and CDR2 as ANQGSEA. Supplemented by reference TRBV29-1 and TRBJ1-1, the full variable domain reads SAVISQKPSRDICQRGTSLTIQCQVDSQVTMMFWYRQQPGQSLTLIATANQGSEATYESGFVIDKFPISRPNLTFSTLTVSNMSPEDSSIYLCSVEGRRSTEAFFGQGTRLTVV.